These 6 T cell receptor beta chains share one sample of origin, sequenced in a study of cytomegalovirus exposure and HLA in healthy donors (dated by TCRdb to the late 2010s). The library was built by means of the immunoSEQ multiplex PCR assay. The multiplex PCR relied on a mix of 60 forward primers for TCR Vbeta segments and 13 reverse primers for TCR Jbeta segments. TCRdb retrieved this table from immuneACCESS and kept in-frame rearrangements only. Not all clones are present; in checked studies, unresolved V genes account for under half, and no reason is known for the remainder. The sample yields about 130,000 clones; about 80% were counted once. The ten largest clones capture around 4% of the sample. The sequencing sample was made of PBMCs. The origin of the receptors is a man between 40 and 49 years old in good health and CMV-seronegative.

This chain uses TRBV2 with TRBJ1-2, with D perhaps matching TRBD1 (6 bases). V shed 2 bases and J shed 8 bases, with 15 bases lying between them. Looked up from germline, CDR1 is SNHLY and CDR2 is FYNNEI. CDR3 length: 14 residues. CDR3: CASSERGRGEGYTF. In DNA, the CDR3 is TGTGCCAGCAGTGAAAGGGGGAGGGGTGAAGGCTACACCTTC.

V and J are TRBV29-1 and TRBJ2-7; possibly TRBD1 for D (5 bases). Germline lookup yields CDR1 SQVTM and CDR2 ANQGSEA. The ends were cut back, 5 bases at V and 6 bases at J, with 11 bases in the middle. The CDR3 contains 11 residues. Here the CDR3 reads CSVQEGVEQYF. The CDR3, as DNA: TGCAGCGTTCAGGAAGGGGTCGAGCAGTACTTC.

The chain employs TRBV7-6 and TRBJ2-5; D is possibly TRBD2 (5 bases). The DNA matches TRBJ2-7 better at its end, which makes the J call doubtful. The CDR3 is 14 amino acids. Germline loops: CDR1 SGHVS, CDR2 FNYEAQ. The CDR3 is CASSPGGSSYEQYF. The CDR3 bases are TGTGCCAGCAGCCCGGGTGGGAGCTCCTACGAGCAGTACTTC.

This clone has just one count. A junction boundary mismatches the germline segment, possibly from a read error. This sequence joins TRBV7-3 and TRBJ1-3, with D uncertain. Germline-derived CDR1 and CDR2 are SGHTA and FQGTGA. The CDR3 length is 16 residues. In nucleotides, the CDR3 is TGTGCCAGCAGCCCCTACGGGCCAGCGGCGGGAAGCACCATATATTTT. Its translation is CASSPYGPAAGSTIYF.

V usage is TRBV18 and J usage is TRBJ2-5; D is perhaps TRBD1 (6 bases). This CDR3 spans 16 amino acids. Germline-derived CDR1 and CDR2 are KGHSH and LQKENI. V lost 3 bases to trimming and J lost 0 bases, with 14 bases between them. As DNA, the CDR3 is TGTGCCAGCTCACCTCTGGACAGAAGTGACCAAGAGACCCAGTACTTC. This sequence encodes CASSPLDRSDQETQYF.

This clone has just one count. This chain links TRBV6-4 with TRBJ2-3; D may be TRBD1 (6 bases). CDR1 MRHNA and CDR2 SNTAGT come from the germline V gene. The length of the CDR3 is 14 residues. The V gene lost 3 bases and the J gene lost 4 bases, with 11 bases spanning the gap. The CDR3, as DNA: TGTGCCAGCAGTGAGGGGACATGGGCAGATACGCAGTATTTT. This translates into CASSEGTWADTQYF.